One sample yielded the 2 T cell receptor beta chains listed below, sequenced in a study of response to subunit inactivated influenza vaccine. One entry per CDR3 protein, called by TCRdb with MiXCR from the RT-PCR reads. Of hundreds of thousands of distinct CDR3 sequences listed, roughly 9.7% are singletons. The sample here was PBMCs from blood, taken 45 days after vaccination. The source is a man aged 50 or older who received an inactivated influenza vaccine.

This clonotype has more than one count but fewer than ten. The V gene is TRBV12-3 or TRBV12-4, the J gene TRBJ2-1; 8 positions agree with TRBD2. With 6 bases clipped from V and 4 bases from J, the junction kept 5 bases outside the gene matches. The CDR3 runs 14 residues. CDR3 nucleotides: TGTGCCAGCAGCCGGGAGGGGGGGTACAATGAGCAGTTCTTC. Translated: CASSREGGYNEQFF.

The table lists this clonotype with many counts. This chain uses TRBV12-3 or TRBV12-4 with TRBJ1-5; no firm D call. This CDR3 region has 14 residues. The V end was cut by 5 bases, the J end by 1 base, with 9 bases between. This chain's CDR3 is CASSPLRSNQPQHF. The CDR3 DNA sequence: TGTGCCAGCAGTCCACTCCGGAGCAATCAGCCCCAGCATTTT.